This paragraph covers one T cell receptor (beta chain) sequence. This specimen belongs to a study of blood T cell repertoires in COVID-19. Study at large: Acute-phase and convalescent COVID-19 samples originated in the United States, Italy and Spain. From T cells, B-cell-depleted T cells, or PBMCs came the material, which was cDNA or gDNA.

Methods used by the authors: Using reference gene primer amplification, nucleated cell counts were estimated. Sequencing was performed with immunoSEQ multiplex PCR; in TCRdb, only in-frame clones are kept and a portion is missing. D and trimming were read from the DNA, whereas the V and J calls and clone size are those reported in that table. The repertoire holds about 190,000 clones, with 70% to 80% as singletons. This TCR was sampled from a man aged 45-65 years who had recovered from COVID-19. The sequenced sample was peripheral blood.

CDR3 bases: TGTGCCAGTAGTATCCTGCTGGGCCTAGGAAACACCATATATTTT. Translation: CASSILLGLGNTIYF. V is TRBV19 and J is TRBJ1-3; D is unclear. CDR3 length: 15 amino acids. Germline loops: CDR1 LNHDA, CDR2 SQIVND (reference sequence). V was cut by 3 bases and J by 4 bases, with 13 bases left in between. Full variable domain (remainder filled in from reference TRBV19 and TRBJ1-3): DGGITQSPKYLFRKEGQNVTLSCEQNLNHDAMYWYRQDPGQGLRLIYYSQIVNDFQKGDIAEGYSVSREKKESFPLTVTSAQKNPTAFYLCASSILLGLGNTIYFGEGSWLTVV.